This T cell receptor beta chain was recorded in a study of tumor-infiltrating lymphocytes in primary liver carcinoma. Joint extraction of RNA and DNA used 20-30 mg of bulk tissue that was unsorted. For this clonotype: A much more abundant neighbour one base away suggests this may be a read error.

The CDR3 is 14 residues long. Germline CDR1 ENHRY, CDR2 SYGVKD. TCR beta cDNA came from roughly 0.45 ug total RNA, primed with a constant-region primer. Three nested multiplex PCR rounds, a slightly modified ARM-PCR, produced the libraries for TCR beta. Investigators reported that the first two PCR rounds, at 10 cycles each, used TRBV1-TRBV30 forward primers with a C-beta reverse primer. TCRdb independently ran MiXCR on the multiplex PCR reads; one entry per CDR3 protein. The table records over 95,000 distinct CDR3 sequences, 55% to 70% of them present only once. This sequence was found in a woman aged 55-75 years with primary liver carcinoma and hepatitis B virus infection. The sample was liver tumor tissue from sampling region 5. The subset is: tumor region T5, tumor centre. This chain connects TRBV10-3 to TRBJ2-7; no definite D call. CDR3 loop: CAVSELQQSYEQYF. CDR3 DNA sequence: TGTGCCGTCAGTGAGTTACAGCAGTCCTACGAGCAGTACTTC.